This TCR beta chain was sequenced during a study of blood T cells in healthy people across ages. It was with a sample-barcoded 5' primer and a J-beta primer mix that a second PCR of roughly 6 to 12 cycles was run. Each CDR3 protein gets one entry after TCRdb re-called the 5' RACE reads with MiXCR. The sample yields about 780,000 distinct CDR3 sequences, about 62% seen once. Study-level results: Total diversity from one million sequenced T cells was likely underestimated.

They isolated at least 6 million PBMCs from each sample. This clonotype has just a few counts. Its antigen is unknown. This clonotype was obtained from a man under 40 in good health. The sample consisted of blood.

Here the CDR3 reads CASTGLAGGNSGANVLTF. The CDR3 DNA sequence: TGTGCCAGCACGGGACTAGCGGGGGGTAACTCTGGGGCCAACGTCCTGACTTTC. The chain recombines TRBV7-2 with TRBJ2-6; TRBD2 aligns across 15 bases. With V trimmed by 7 bases and J by 0 bases, 4 bases remained unmatched. From germline, CDR1 is SGHTA and CDR2 FQGNSA. The CDR3 totals 18 residues. Supplemented by reference TRBV7-2 and TRBJ2-6, the full variable domain reads GAGVSQSPSNKVTEKGKDVELRCDPISGHTALYWYRQSLGQGLEFLIYFQGNSAPDKSGLPSDRFSAERTGGSVSTLTIQRTQQEDSAVYLCASTGLAGGNSGANVLTFGAGSRLTVL.